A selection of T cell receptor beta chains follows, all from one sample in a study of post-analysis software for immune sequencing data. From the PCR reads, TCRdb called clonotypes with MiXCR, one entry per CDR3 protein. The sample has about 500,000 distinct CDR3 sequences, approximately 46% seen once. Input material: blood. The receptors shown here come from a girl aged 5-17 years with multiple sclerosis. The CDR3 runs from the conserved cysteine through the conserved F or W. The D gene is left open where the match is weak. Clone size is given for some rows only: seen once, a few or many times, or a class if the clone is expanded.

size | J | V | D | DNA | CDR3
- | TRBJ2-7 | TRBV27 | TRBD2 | TGTGCCAGCAGTTTCCTAACTAGCGGGAGGAGTACCTCCTACGAGCAGTACTTC | CASSFLTSGRSTSYEQYF
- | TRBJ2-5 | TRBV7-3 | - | TGTGCCAGCAGCTTAAATTCGCGGGGGCGCCAAGAGACCCAGTACTTC | CASSLNSRGRQETQYF
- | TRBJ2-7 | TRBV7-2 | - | TGTGCCAGCAGCGACATGTCGGGGCTCTTGAATCCTTCCTACGAGCAGTACTTC | CASSDMSGLLNPSYEQYF
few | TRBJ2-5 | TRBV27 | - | TGTGCCAGCAGTTACTCTAGCTTGAAGACCCAGTACTTC | CASSYSSLKTQYF
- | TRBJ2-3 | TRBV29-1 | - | TGCAGCGTTGATCCAGGGACGGATACGCAGTATTTT | CSVDPGTDTQYF
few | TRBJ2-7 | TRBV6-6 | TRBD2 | TGTGCCAGCAGTTATGCGGGAGAGGATTACGAGCAGTACTTC | CASSYAGEDYEQYF
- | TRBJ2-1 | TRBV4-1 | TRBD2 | TGCGCCAGCAGCCAAGAAGCGGGAATAGCCTACAATGAGCAGTTCTTC | CASSQEAGIAYNEQFF
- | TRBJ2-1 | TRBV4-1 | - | TGCGCCAGCAGCCAACACCCTTCCGAGGACGAGCAGTTCTTC | CASSQHPSEDEQFF
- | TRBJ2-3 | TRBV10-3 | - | TGTGCCATCAGCGGAAGCGGTCCCACAGATACGCAGTATTTT | CAISGSGPTDTQYF
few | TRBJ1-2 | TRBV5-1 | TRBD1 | TGCGCCAGCAGCCCCGGACAGGACTTCGGTGGCTACACCTTC | CASSPGQDFGGYTF
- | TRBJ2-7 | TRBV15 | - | TGTGCCACCAGCAGAGTCGGGAAAAGCTCCTACGAGCAGTACTTC | CATSRVGKSSYEQYF
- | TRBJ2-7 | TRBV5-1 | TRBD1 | TGCGCCAGCAGCTTGGAGACAGGGTATGAGCAGTACTTC | CASSLETGYEQYF
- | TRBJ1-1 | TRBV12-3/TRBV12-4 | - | TGTGCCAGCAGTCCCTCCGGGCCCCGAGACGCTTTCTTT | CASSPSGPRDAFF
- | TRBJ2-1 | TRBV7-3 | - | TGTGCCAGCAGCTTAATGGAGGGGGGCAATGAGCAGTTCTTC | CASSLMEGGNEQFF
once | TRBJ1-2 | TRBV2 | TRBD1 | TGTGCCAGCAGCCGGGACAGCAGTAACTATGGCTACACCTTC | CASSRDSSNYGYTF
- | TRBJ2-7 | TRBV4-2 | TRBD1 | TGTGCCAGCAGCCAAGATGACAGGGCCTCCTACGAGCAGTACTTC | CASSQDDRASYEQYF
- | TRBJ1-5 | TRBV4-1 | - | TGCGCCAGCAGCCAAGATGGTACCGGCAGGGGAGGCAATCAGCCCCAGCATTTT | CASSQDGTGRGGNQPQHF
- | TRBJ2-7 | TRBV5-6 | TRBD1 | TGTGCCGGCAGCTTCGTTGGACAGGGGTCCTACGAGCAGTACTTC | CAGSFVGQGSYEQYF
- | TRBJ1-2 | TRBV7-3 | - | TGTGCCAGGACCGGAAGGGGAGCGGTCGGCTACACCTTC | CARTGRGAVGYTF
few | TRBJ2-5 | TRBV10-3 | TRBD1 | TGTGCCATCAGTGAGTCGAGGACAGGGGCCCCCCAAGAGACCCAGTACTTC | CAISESRTGAPQETQYF
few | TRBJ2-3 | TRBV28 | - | TGTGCCACCGACCGGACTGTTTCAAGACAATACGAGAAGTCGCAGTATTTT | CATDRTVSRQYEKSQYF
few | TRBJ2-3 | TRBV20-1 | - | TGCAGTGCTCTACTACTTGGGACAGATACGCAGTATTTT | CSALLLGTDTQYF
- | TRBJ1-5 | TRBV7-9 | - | TGTGCCAGCAGCTTAGGGGTCGCGTACAATCAGCCCCAGCATTTT | CASSLGVAYNQPQHF
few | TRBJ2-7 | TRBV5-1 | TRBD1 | TGCGCCAGCAGCACCTCGGACAGGGTAAACCCCGAGCAGTACTTC | CASSTSDRVNPEQYF
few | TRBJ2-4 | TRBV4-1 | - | TGCGCCAGCAGCCAAGTTGGACAGACCTTAGCCAAAAACATTCAGTACTTC | CASSQVGQTLAKNIQYF
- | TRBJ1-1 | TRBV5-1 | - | TGCGCCAGCAGCTTGGGGGGTCAAGAGACTGAAGCTTTCTTT | CASSLGGQETEAFF
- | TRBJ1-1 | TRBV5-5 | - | TGTGCCAGCAGCTGGGTCGGGGGCGTCACTGAAGCTTTCTTT | CASSWVGGVTEAFF
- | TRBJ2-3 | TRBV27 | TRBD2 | TGTGCCAGCAGTCACAATCCCCCCGGCCTAGCGGGAACCACAGATACGCAGTATTTT | CASSHNPPGLAGTTDTQYF
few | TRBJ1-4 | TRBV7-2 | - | TGTGCCAGCAGCGCCACAGGTTTATTTTCAACTAATGAAAAACTGTTTTTT | CASSATGLFSTNEKLFF
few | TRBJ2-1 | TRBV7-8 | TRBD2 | TGTGCCAGCAGCCCCCTACCGGGACTAGGGTACAATGAGCAGTTCTTC | CASSPLPGLGYNEQFF
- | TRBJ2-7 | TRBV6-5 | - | TGTGCCAGCAGCCGTCGAGGGGACGAGCAGTACTTC | CASSRRGDEQYF
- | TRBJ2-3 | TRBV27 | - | TGTGCCAGCAGTTTATCGATCACAGATACGCAGTATTTT | CASSLSITDTQYF
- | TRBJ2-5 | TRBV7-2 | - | TGTGCCACGCGGCCAGGGCCCCCCGAGACCCAGTACTTC | CATRPGPPETQYF
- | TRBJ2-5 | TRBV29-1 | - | TGCAGCGCAAAGCGAGAGCGGACAGCCCAAGAGACCCAGTACTTC | CSAKRERTAQETQYF
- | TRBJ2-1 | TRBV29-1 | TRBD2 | TGCAGCGCTTATCGCGGGGGGGACCGATGTCTGTTCTTC | CSAYRGGDRCLFF
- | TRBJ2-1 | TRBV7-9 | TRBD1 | TGTGCCAGCAGCCCCCCTGACAGGGGAGGCAATGAGCAGTTCTTC | CASSPPDRGGNEQFF
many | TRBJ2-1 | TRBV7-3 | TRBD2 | TGTGCCAGCAGCTTAACGACAAGCGGGGGGGAGCAGTTCTTC | CASSLTTSGGEQFF
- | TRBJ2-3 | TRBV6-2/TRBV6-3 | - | TGTGCCAGCAGTTACTCGATAGACGGACGATTCACAGATACGCAGTATTTT | CASSYSIDGRFTDTQYF
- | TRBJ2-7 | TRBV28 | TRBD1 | TGTGCCAGCAGGCAAGGGGGCGTTAAATACGAGCAGTACTTC | CASRQGGVKYEQYF
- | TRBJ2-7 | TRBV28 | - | TGTGCCAGCAGTCCACTCGTGGGCGAGCAGTACTTC | CASSPLVGEQYF
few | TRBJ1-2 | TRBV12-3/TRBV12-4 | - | TGTGCCAGCAACCCGACAGGTTCGATCTATGGCTACACCTTC | CASNPTGSIYGYTF
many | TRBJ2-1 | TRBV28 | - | TGTGCCAGCAGTTACAATGAGCAGTTCTTC | CASSYNEQFF
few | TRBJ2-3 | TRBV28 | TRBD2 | TGTGCCAGCAGTCCCCGAACCCGACTAGCGGGAGGCCCCACAGATACGCAGTATTTT | CASSPRTRLAGGPTDTQYF
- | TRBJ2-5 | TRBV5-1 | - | TGCGCCAGCAGCTCAGGGGAGGAGCAGTACTTC | CASSSGEEQYF
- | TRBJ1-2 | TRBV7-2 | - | TGTGCCAGCAGCTTAGAGCAGGGACGGATCTATGGCTACACCTTC | CASSLEQGRIYGYTF
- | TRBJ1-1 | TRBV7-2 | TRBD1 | TGTGCCAGCAGCCAAGACAGGGGGTCTGAAGCTTTCTTT | CASSQDRGSEAFF